The clone carrying this TCR beta chain was recorded at least ten times. The sample comes from a study of T-cell reconstitution after alpha-beta-depleted transplantation in children. Germline-derived CDR1 and CDR2 are MGHRA and YSYEKL. The V gene end was trimmed by 3 bases and the J gene end by 4 bases; junction bases not matched to a gene: 6. This CDR3 is 15 amino acids long. Unique molecular identifiers featured in how the TCRbeta library was prepared. TCRdb used MiXCR to reprocess the PCR reads, holding one entry per CDR3 protein. The sample has about 160,000 distinct CDR3 sequences; more than 9.5% are singletons.

The sequence was obtained from a boy between 2 and 10 years old with acute myeloid leukemia, due to receive a stem cell transplant. The sample was PBMCs, taken before TCRalphabeta/CD19-depleted stem cell transplant. V gene TRBV4-1 combines with J gene TRBJ2-3; 8 bases align to TRBD1. Written as DNA, the CDR3 is TGCGCCAGCAGCCAGACAGGGGCGGTGGCAGATACGCAGTATTTT. Translating gives CASSQTGAVADTQYF.